The 10 T cell receptor beta chains given below trace back to one sample, sequenced in a study of shared clonotypes between healthy human individuals. Selected positively for CCR7 and CD45RO-negative, naive CD8 cells excluded terminally differentiated effector memory CD45RA+ cells. Libraries were prepared by immunoSEQ multiplex PCR; TCRdb keeps only in-frame clonotypes and omits some of them. The table shows about 1,900,000 clones, with over 85% occurring only once. The sequencing sample was made of naive CD8+ T cells sorted from blood. These TCRs come from a young man in good health.

The V call is TRBV6-4, the J call TRBJ2-7; the match to TRBD2 covers 8 bases. The germline gives CDR1 MRHNA, CDR2 SNTAGT. The CDR3 is 15 amino acids. With 4 bases clipped from V and 2 bases from J, the junction kept 7 bases outside the gene matches. This chain's CDR3 is CASSGKRGIPYEQYF. DNA of the CDR3: TGTGCCAGCAGTGGAAAGCGGGGGATCCCCTACGAGCAGTACTTC.

The rearrangement links TRBV6-1 to TRBJ2-7; D is ambiguous. The CDR3 spans 12 residues. Trimming shortened V by 4 bases and J by 4 bases, and 8 bases separated the two germline ends. In germline, CDR1 is MNHNS, CDR2 SASEGT. The CDR3 is CASSGQAYEQYF. The CDR3 bases are TGTGCCAGCAGTGGGCAGGCTTACGAGCAGTACTTC.

The rearrangement joins TRBV28 to TRBJ1-1; D is perhaps TRBD1 (6 bases). This CDR3 is built from 15 residues. Trimming left V 5 bases short and J 5 bases short, with 18 bases between. Per the germline V gene, CDR1 is MDHEN and CDR2 is SYDVKM. CDR3 in DNA: TGTGCCAGCAGTCGCCCCGGAGGGGGGGGGACTGAAGCTTTCTTT. Protein product: CASSRPGGGGTEAFF.

The V call is TRBV4-1, the J call TRBJ2-7; 7 bases agree with TRBD2. CDR1 MGHRA and CDR2 YSYEKL come from the germline V gene. The CDR3 is 15 residues long. Trimming cost V 0 bases and J 4 bases; bases outside gene matches: 6. For the CDR3, the DNA is TGCGCCAGCAGCCAAGATGGAAGGGGAGGGTACGAGCAGTACTTC. This translates into CASSQDGRGGYEQYF.

This rearrangement joins TRBV6-1 to TRBJ1-4, with no clear D. This CDR3 region has 14 residues. V lost 3 bases to trimming and J lost 4 bases, with 9 bases between them. From germline, CDR1 is MNHNS and CDR2 SASEGT. CDR3 residues: CASSDLGDNEKLFF. CDR3 nucleotides: TGTGCCAGCAGTGATCTGGGAGATAATGAAAAACTGTTTTTT.

The gene calls are TRBV28 and TRBJ2-7; 7 bases map to TRBD1. V shed 5 bases, J shed 7 bases, and the junction held 14 bases outside the gene matches. CDR3 size: 15 residues. Germline loops: CDR1 MDHEN, CDR2 SYDVKM. CDR3 sequence: CASSSIVQGVREQYF. The CDR3 nucleotides read TGTGCCAGCAGTAGCATAGTGCAGGGGGTACGTGAGCAGTACTTC.

The chain uses TRBV5-6 and TRBJ2-5, with a possible D match to TRBD1 (6 bases). V shed 3 bases and J shed 7 bases, with 22 bases lying between them. Germline V gene lookup returns CDR1 SGHDT and CDR2 YYEEEE. The CDR3 has 16 amino acids. The CDR3 protein is CASSSQGAYSSSTQYF. CDR3 in DNA: TGTGCCAGCAGCTCACAGGGTGCATACTCCTCATCGACCCAGTACTTC.

The genes are TRBV7-9 and TRBJ1-1, with D tentatively TRBD1 (5 bases). Trimming removed 7 bases from V and 3 bases from J, with 21 bases in between. Germline V gene data show CDR1 as SEHNR and CDR2 as FQNEAQ (reference sequence). There are 16 residues in the CDR3. CDR3 region: CASTHGGWGRDTEAFF. For the CDR3, the DNA is TGTGCCAGCACCCACGGGGGTTGGGGGAGGGACACTGAAGCTTTCTTT.

The rearrangement uses TRBV28 and TRBJ1-1, with 7 bases lining up with TRBD1. V was pared by 4 bases and J by 7 bases, with 12 bases of the junction left unmatched. Germline CDR1 reads MDHEN; CDR2 reads SYDVKM. The CDR3 spans 15 residues. The chain's CDR3 is CASSSPPGTDNEAFF. In nucleotides, the CDR3 is TGTGCCAGCAGTTCGCCCCCGGGGACAGATAATGAAGCTTTCTTT.

The V call is TRBV4-1, the J call TRBJ2-7, with D tentatively TRBD1 or TRBD2 (6 bases each). The CDR3 is made up of 15 amino acids. The V end lost 5 bases, the J end lost 3 bases, and 17 bases lay between the germline ends. From germline, CDR1 is MGHRA and CDR2 YSYEKL. The CDR3 DNA sequence: TGCGCCAGCAGCTACAAGGTCGGGGGCATCTACGAGCAGTACTTC. This translates into CASSYKVGGIYEQYF.